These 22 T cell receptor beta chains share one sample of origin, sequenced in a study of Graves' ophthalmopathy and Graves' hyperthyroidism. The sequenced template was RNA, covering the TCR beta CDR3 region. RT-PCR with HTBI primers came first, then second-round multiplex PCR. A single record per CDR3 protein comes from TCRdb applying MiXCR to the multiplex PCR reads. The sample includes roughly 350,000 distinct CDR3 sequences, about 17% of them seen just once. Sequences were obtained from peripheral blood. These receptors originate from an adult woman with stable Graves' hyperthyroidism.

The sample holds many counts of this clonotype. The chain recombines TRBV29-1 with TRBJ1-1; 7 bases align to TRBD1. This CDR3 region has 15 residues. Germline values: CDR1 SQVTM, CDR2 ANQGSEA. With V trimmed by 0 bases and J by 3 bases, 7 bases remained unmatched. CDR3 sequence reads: CSVEDGKGTDTEAFF. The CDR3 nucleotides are TGCAGCGTTGAAGATGGTAAAGGGACAGACACTGAAGCTTTCTTT. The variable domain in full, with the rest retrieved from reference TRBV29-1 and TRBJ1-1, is SAVISQKPSRDICQRGTSLTIQCQVDSQVTMMFWYRQQPGQSLTLIATANQGSEATYESGFVIDKFPISRPNLTFSTLTVSNMSPEDSSIYLCSVEDGKGTDTEAFFGQGTRLTVV.

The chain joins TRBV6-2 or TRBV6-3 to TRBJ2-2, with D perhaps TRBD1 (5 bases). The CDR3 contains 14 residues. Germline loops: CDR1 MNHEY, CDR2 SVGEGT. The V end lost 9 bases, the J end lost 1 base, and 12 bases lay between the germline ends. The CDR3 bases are TGTGCCAGTAAGGGCGGACAGAACACCGGGGAGCTGTTTTTT. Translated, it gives CASKGGQNTGELFF.

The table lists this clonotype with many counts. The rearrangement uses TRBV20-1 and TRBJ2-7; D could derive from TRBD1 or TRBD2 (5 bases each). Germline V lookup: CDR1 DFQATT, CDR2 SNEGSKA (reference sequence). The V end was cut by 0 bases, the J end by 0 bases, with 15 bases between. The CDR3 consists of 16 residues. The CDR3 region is CSAREGQRTFSYEQYF. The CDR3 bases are TGCAGTGCTAGAGAGGGGCAGAGGACTTTCTCCTACGAGCAGTACTTC.

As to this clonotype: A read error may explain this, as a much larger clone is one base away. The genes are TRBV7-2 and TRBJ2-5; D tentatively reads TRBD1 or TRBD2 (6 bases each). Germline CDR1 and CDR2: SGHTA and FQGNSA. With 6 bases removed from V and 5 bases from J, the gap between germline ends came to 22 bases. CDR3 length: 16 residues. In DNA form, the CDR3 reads TGTGCCAGCAGTTCTTCTCCGGGACTGAGGGGGGAGACCCAGTACTTC. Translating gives CASSSSPGLRGETQYF. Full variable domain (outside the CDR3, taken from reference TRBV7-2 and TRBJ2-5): GAGVSQSPSNKVTEKGKDVELRCDPISGHTALYWYRQSLGQGLEFLIYFQGNSAPDKSGLPSDRFSAERTGGSVSTLTIQRTQQEDSAVYLCASSSSPGLRGETQYFGPGTRLLVL.

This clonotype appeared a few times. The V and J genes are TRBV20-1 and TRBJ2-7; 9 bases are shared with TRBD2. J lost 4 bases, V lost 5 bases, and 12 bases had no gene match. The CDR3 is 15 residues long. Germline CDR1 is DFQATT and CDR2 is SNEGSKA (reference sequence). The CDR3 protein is CSAYGMREGLYEQYF. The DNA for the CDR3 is TGCAGTGCTTATGGGATGCGGGAGGGCCTGTACGAGCAGTACTTC.

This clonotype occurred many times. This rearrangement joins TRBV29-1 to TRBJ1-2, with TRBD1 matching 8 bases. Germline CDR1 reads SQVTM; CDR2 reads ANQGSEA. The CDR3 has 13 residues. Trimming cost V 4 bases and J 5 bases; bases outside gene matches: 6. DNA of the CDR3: TGCAGCGTTGTCGAGGACAGGGATTATGGCTACACCTTC. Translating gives CSVVEDRDYGYTF.

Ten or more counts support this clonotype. CDR3 DNA sequence: TGTGCCAGCAGTGAATCTGGATTCGAGCAGTACTTC. Translated, it gives CASSESGFEQYF. V and J are TRBV6-1 and TRBJ2-7, with D unresolved. The CDR3 loop spans 12 amino acids. CDR1 MNHNS and CDR2 SASEGT come from the germline V gene. V gave up 2 bases and J gave up 6 bases, with 8 bases separating them.

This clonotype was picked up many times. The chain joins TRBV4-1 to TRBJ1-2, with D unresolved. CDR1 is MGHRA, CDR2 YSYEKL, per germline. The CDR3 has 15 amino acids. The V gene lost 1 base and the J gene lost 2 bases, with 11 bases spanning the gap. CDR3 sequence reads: CASSQGGQDNYGYTF. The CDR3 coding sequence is TGCGCCAGCAGCCAAGGAGGCCAGGACAACTATGGCTACACCTTC.

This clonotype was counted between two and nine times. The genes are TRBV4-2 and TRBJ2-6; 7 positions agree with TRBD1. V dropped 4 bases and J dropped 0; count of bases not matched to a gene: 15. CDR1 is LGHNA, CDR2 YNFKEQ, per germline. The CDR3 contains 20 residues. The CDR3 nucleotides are TGTGCCAGCAGCCCTCCGGGACAAGGGGGCATCAACTCTGGGGCCAACGTCCTGACTTTC. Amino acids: CASSPPGQGGINSGANVLTF.

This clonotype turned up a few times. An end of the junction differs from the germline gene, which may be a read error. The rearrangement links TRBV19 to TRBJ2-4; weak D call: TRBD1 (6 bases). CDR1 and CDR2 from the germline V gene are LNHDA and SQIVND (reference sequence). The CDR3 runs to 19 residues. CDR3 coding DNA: TGTGCCAGTAGTAGCCCGAACCTTGGGGGCCGCTCGGCCAAAAACATTAAGTACTTC. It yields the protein CASSSPNLGGRSAKNIKYF.

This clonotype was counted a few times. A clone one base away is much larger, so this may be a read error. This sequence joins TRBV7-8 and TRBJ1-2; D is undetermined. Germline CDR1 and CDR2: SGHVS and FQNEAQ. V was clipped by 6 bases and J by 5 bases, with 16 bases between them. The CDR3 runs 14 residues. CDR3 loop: CASSPGTFGYGYTF. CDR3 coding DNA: TGTGCCAGCAGTCCTGGCACCTTTGGTTATGGCTACACCTTC.

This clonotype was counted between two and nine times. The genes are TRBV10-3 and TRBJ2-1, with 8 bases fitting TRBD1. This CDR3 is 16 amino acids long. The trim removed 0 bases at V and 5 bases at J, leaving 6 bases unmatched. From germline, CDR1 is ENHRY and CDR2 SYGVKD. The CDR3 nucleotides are TGTGCCATCAGTGAGTCGACAGGGGTCATGGACAATGAGCAGTTCTTC. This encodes CAISESTGVMDNEQFF.

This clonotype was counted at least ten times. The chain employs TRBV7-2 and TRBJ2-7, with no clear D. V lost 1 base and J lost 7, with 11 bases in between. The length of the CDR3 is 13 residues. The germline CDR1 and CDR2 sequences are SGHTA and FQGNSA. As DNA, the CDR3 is TGTGCCAGCAGCTTAGTCCGGTCCGGGGAGCAGTACTTC. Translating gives CASSLVRSGEQYF.

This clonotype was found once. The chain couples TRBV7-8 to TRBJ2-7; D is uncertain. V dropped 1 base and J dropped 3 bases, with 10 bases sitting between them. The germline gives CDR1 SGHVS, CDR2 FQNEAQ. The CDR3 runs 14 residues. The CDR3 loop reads CASSLGSGNYEQYF. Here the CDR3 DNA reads TGTGCCAGCAGCTTAGGCTCAGGAAACTACGAGCAGTACTTC.

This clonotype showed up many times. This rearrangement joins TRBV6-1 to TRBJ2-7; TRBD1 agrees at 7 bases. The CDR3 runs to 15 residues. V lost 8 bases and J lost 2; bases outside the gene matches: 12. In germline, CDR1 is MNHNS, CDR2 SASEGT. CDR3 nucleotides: TGTGCCAGCGGGTCCCGACAGGGCGATACCTACGAGCAGTACTTC. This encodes CASGSRQGDTYEQYF.

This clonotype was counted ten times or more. The CDR3 reads CSARDSRGSTEAFF. The CDR3 region has the DNA TGCAGTGCTAGAGATTCGCGGGGGAGCACTGAAGCTTTCTTT. The V call is TRBV20-1, the J call TRBJ1-1; maybe TRBD1 (5 bases). This CDR3 has 14 amino acids. Germline V lookup: CDR1 DFQATT, CDR2 SNEGSKA (reference sequence). V was pared by 0 bases and J by 4 bases, with 12 bases between.

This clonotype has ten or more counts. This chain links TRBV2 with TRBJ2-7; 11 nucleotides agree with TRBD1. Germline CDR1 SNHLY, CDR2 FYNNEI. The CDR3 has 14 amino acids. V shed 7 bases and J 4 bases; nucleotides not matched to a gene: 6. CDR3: CASTPGQGGYEQYF. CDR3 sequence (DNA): TGTGCCAGCACGCCGGGACAGGGGGGTTACGAGCAGTACTTC.

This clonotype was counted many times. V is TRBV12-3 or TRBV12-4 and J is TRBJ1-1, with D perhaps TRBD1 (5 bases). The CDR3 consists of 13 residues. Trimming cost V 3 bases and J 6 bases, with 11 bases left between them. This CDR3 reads CASSFGRDAEAFF. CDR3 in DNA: TGTGCCAGCAGTTTCGGCAGGGACGCTGAAGCTTTCTTT.

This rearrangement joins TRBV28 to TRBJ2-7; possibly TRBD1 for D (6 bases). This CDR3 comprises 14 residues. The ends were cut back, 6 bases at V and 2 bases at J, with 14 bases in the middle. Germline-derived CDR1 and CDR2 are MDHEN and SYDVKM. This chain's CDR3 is CASRKPGQAYEQYF. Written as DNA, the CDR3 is TGTGCCAGCAGAAAGCCGGGACAAGCCTACGAGCAGTACTTC.

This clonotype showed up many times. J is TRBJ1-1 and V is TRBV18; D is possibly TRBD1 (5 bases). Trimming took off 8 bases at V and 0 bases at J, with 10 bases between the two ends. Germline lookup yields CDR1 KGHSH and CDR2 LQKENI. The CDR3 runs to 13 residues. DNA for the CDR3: TGTGCCAGCAGTCCCAGGGTGAACACTGAAGCTTTCTTT. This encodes CASSPRVNTEAFF.

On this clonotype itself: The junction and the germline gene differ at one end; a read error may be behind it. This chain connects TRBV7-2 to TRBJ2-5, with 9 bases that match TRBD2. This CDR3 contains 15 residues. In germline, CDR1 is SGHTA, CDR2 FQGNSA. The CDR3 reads CVSSHFSGRSETQYF. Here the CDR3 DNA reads TGTGTCAGCTCTCACTTTAGCGGGAGATCGGAGACCCAGTACTTC.

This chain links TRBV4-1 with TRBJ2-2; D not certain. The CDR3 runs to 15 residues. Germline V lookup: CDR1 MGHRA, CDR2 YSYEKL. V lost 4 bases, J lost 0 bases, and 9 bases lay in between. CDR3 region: CASSLHDANTGELFF. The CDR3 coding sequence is TGCGCCAGCAGCCTACATGACGCGAACACCGGGGAGCTGTTTTTT.